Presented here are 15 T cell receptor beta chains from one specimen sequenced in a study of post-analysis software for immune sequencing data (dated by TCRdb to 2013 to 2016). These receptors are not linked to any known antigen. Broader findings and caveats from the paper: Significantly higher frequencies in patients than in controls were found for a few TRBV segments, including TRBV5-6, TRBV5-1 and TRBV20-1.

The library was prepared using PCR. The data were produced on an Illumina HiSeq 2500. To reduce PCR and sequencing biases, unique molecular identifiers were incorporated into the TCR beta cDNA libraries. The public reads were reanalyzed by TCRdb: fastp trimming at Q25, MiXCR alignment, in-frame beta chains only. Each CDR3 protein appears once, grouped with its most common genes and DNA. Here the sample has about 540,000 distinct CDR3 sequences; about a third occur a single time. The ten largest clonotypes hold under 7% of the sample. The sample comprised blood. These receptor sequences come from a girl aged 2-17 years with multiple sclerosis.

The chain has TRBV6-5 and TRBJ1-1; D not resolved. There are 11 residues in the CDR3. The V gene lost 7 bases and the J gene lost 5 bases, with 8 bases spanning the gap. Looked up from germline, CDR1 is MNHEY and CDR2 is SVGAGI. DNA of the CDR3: TGTGCCAGCACGGGTGGAACTGAAGCTTTCTTT. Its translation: CASTGGTEAFF.

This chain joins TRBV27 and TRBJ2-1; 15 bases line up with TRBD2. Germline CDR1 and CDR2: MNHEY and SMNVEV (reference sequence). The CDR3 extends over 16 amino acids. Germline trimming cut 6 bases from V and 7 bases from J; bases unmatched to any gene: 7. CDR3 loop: CASSETGTSGGNEQFF. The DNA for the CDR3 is TGTGCCAGCAGCGAGACCGGGACTAGCGGGGGGAATGAGCAGTTCTTC.

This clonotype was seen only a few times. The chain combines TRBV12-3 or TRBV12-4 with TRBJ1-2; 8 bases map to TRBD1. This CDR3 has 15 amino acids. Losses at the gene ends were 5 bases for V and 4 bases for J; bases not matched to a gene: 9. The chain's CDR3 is CASSLDRGGGYGYTF. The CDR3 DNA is TGTGCCAGCAGTCTAGACAGGGGAGGTGGCTATGGCTACACCTTC.

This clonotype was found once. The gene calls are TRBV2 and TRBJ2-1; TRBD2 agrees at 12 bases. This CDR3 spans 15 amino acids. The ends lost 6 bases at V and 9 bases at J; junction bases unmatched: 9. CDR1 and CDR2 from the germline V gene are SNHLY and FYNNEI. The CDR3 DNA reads TGTGCCAGCAGCCTGACTAGCGGGGGAGAAGGTGAGCAGTTCTTC. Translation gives CASSLTSGGEGEQFF.

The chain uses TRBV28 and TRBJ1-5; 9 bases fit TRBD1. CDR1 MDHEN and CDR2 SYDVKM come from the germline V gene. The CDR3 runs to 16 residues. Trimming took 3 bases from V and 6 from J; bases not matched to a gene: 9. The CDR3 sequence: CASSFVGQGESQPQHF. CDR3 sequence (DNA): TGTGCCAGCAGTTTCGTGGGACAGGGAGAGAGTCAGCCCCAGCATTTT.

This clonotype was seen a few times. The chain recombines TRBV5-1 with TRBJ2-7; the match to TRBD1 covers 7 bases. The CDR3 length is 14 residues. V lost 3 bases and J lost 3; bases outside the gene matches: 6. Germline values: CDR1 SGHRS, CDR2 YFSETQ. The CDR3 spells CASSSGQSYYEQYF. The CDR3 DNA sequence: TGCGCCAGCAGCTCGGGACAGAGTTACTACGAGCAGTACTTC.

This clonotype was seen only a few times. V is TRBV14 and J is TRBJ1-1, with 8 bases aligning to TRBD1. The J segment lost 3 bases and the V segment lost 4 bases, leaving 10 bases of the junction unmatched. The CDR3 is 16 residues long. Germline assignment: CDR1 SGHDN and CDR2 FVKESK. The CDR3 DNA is TGTGCCAGCAGCCGCCTCGGGCAGGGGGCATACACTGAAGCTTTCTTT. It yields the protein CASSRLGQGAYTEAFF. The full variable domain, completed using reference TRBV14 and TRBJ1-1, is EAGVTQFPSHSVIEKGQTVTLRCDPISGHDNLYWYRRVMGKEIKFLLHFVKESKQDESGMPNNRFLAERTGGTYSTLKVQPAELEDSGVYFCASSRLGQGAYTEAFFGQGTRLTVV.

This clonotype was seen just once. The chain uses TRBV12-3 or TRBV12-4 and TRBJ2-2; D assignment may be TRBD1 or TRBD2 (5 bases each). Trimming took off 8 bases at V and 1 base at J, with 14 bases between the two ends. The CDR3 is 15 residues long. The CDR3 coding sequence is TGTGCCAGCGTTTGGGGGACCAGGAACACCGGGGAGCTGTTTTTT. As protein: CASVWGTRNTGELFF.

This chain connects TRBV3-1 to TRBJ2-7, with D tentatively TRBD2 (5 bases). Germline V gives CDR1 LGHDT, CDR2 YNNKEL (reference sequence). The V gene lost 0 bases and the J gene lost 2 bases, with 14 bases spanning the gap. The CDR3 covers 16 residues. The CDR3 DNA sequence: TGTGCCAGCAGCCAAGATCCCGGACTGGGTGCCTACGAGCAGTACTTC. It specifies CASSQDPGLGAYEQYF.

DNA for the CDR3: TGTGCCAGCAGCTTACCAGAGAGGAGGGGGGGAACAGATACGCAGTATTTT. Its protein product is CASSLPERRGGTDTQYF. The rearrangement uses TRBV7-8 and TRBJ2-3; D is possibly TRBD2 (7 bases). From germline, CDR1 is SGHVS and CDR2 FQNEAQ. Trimming took off 2 bases at V and 3 bases at J, with 18 bases between the two ends. The CDR3 spans 17 residues.

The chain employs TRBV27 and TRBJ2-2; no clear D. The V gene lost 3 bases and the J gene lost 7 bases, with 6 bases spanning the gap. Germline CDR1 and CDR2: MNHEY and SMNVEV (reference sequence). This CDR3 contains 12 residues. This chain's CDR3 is CASSLPGGELFF. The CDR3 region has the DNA TGTGCCAGCAGTTTGCCGGGCGGGGAGCTGTTTTTT.

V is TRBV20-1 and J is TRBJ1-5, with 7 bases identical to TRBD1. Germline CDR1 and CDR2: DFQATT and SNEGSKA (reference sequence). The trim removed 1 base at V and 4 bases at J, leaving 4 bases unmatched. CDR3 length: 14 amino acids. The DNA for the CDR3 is TGCAGTGCTAGAGTTCTCAGGGGGAATCAGCCCCAGCATTTT. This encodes CSARVLRGNQPQHF.

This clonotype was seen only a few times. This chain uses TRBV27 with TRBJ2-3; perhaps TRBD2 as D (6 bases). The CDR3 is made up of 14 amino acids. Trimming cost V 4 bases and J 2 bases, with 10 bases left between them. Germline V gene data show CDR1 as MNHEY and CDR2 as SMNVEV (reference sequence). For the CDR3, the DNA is TGTGCCAGCAGTTCCCCGGGACTCACAGATACGCAGTATTTT. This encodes CASSSPGLTDTQYF.

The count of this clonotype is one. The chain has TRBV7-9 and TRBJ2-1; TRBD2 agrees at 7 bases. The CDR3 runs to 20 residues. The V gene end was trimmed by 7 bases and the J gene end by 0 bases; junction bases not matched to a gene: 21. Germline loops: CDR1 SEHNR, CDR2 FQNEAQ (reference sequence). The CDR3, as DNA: TGTGCCAGCACCCCTCTTTTGACTGGCGGGGGATATAGCTCCTACAATGAGCAGTTCTTC. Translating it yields CASTPLLTGGGYSSYNEQFF. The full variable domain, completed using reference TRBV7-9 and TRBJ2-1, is DTGVSQNPRHKITKRGQNVTFRCDPISEHNRLYWYRQTLGQGPEFLTYFQNEAQLEKSRLLSDRFSAERPKGSFSTLEIQRTEQGDSAMYLCASTPLLTGGGYSSYNEQFFGPGTRLTVL.

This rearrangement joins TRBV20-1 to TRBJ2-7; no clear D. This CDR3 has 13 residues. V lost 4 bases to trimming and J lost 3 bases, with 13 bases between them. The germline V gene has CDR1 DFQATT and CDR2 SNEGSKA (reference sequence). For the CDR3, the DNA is TGCAGTGCTAAGGCCGTCCTACTCTACGAGCAGTACTTC. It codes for CSAKAVLLYEQYF.